Below, 12 T cell receptor beta chains from the same sample are listed, as sequenced in a study of T cell repertoires in cytomegalovirus infection. What these receptors recognize is not known. TCRdb processed the reads anew with MiXCR; each CDR3 protein has one entry. The data show roughly 45,000 distinct CDR3 sequences, 20% to 25% seen once. Sequencing was carried out using PBMCs, sequenced either directly or after in vitro stimulation (not recorded which). The receptors were gathered from a human donor in good health (CMV status not recorded). Some clones in this sample may be carry-over from other donors' samples.

This clonotype was counted at least ten times. The chain has TRBV4-2 and TRBJ1-1; D is unclear. V was trimmed by 1 base and J by 1 base, leaving 10 bases between them. Germline-derived CDR1 and CDR2 are LGHNA and YNFKEQ. CDR3 length: 15 residues. In nucleotides, the CDR3 is TGTGCCAGCAGCCAAGTTCGACGGGAGAACACTGAAGCTTTCTTT. Translating gives CASSQVRRENTEAFF.

A few counts support this clonotype. The chain has TRBV7-9 and TRBJ2-4, with a tentative D call TRBD2 (6 bases). Germline V lookup: CDR1 SEHNR, CDR2 FQNEAQ (reference sequence). V lost 3 bases, J lost 5 bases, and 11 bases lay in between. This CDR3 has 14 amino acids. This chain's CDR3 is CASSFGWEENIQYF. In nucleotides, the CDR3 is TGTGCCAGCAGCTTCGGCTGGGAGGAAAACATTCAGTACTTC.

As regards this clonotype: This may stem from a read error, because a much larger clone lies one nucleotide away. The chain recombines TRBV7-2 with TRBJ2-1; D call uncertain. The length of the CDR3 is 12 residues. CDR1 is SGHTA, CDR2 FQGNSA, per germline. The CDR3 here is CACSPQFNEQFF. Here the CDR3 DNA reads TGTGCCTGCAGCCCCCAGTTCAATGAGCAGTTCTTC.

This clonotype has at least ten counts. The chain is built from TRBV7-2 and TRBJ2-3, with D perhaps TRBD1 or TRBD2 (6 bases each). Germline V gene lookup returns CDR1 SGHTA and CDR2 FQGNSA. The CDR3 spans 16 residues. V lost 5 bases and J 2 bases, leaving 17 bases between the germline ends. CDR3 nucleotide sequence: TGTGCCAGCAGCCCCACCGGGGGCCTACTCACAGATACGCAGTATTTT. Its protein is CASSPTGGLLTDTQYF.

At least ten counts were recorded for this clonotype. The chain uses TRBV6-1 and TRBJ1-5, with TRBD1 identical over 7 bases. The CDR3 consists of 15 residues. Looked up from germline, CDR1 is MNHNS and CDR2 is SASEGT. The V and J ends lost 5 bases and 1 base, in that order; junction bases with no gene match: 5. Here the CDR3 reads CASSPRQGSNQPQHF. The CDR3 DNA follows: TGTGCCAGCAGTCCTAGACAGGGAAGCAATCAGCCCCAGCATTTT.

This clonotype showed up many times. The rearrangement joins TRBV7-6 to TRBJ2-1; TRBD2 might be the D (6 bases). Per germline, CDR1 SGHVS and CDR2 FNYEAQ. Trimming took off 3 bases at V and 1 base at J, with 10 bases between the two ends. The CDR3 contains 15 residues. The CDR3 sequence is CASSLRSGSYNEQFF. The CDR3 nucleotides are TGTGCCAGCAGCTTGCGTAGCGGTTCCTACAATGAGCAGTTCTTC.

This clonotype was counted a few times. V and J are TRBV3-1 and TRBJ2-1; TRBD1 is a possible D gene (6 bases). V was trimmed by 0 bases and J by 3 bases, leaving 9 bases between them. This CDR3 comprises 15 residues. The germline CDR1 and CDR2 sequences are LGHDT and YNNKEL (reference sequence). The CDR3 DNA reads TGTGCCAGCAGCCAAGATCCAGGGGTCTACAATGAGCAGTTCTTC. As protein: CASSQDPGVYNEQFF.

This clonotype was detected a few times. The J gene is TRBJ2-1, the V gene TRBV7-9, with 11 bases identical to TRBD2. The CDR3 has 16 amino acids. The germline V gene has CDR1 SEHNR and CDR2 FQNEAQ (reference sequence). The V segment lost 4 bases and the J segment 5 bases; nucleotides outside the gene matches: 7. This CDR3 is CASSSPGTSGNNEQFF. DNA of the CDR3: TGTGCCAGCAGCTCCCCCGGGACTAGCGGAAACAATGAGCAGTTCTTC.

This clonotype appeared a few times. The chain has TRBV2 and TRBJ2-7; TRBD2 aligns across 10 bases. Germline lookup yields CDR1 SNHLY and CDR2 FYNNEI. The CDR3 has 16 residues. The trim removed 4 bases at V and 3 bases at J, leaving 9 bases unmatched. CDR3 region: CASSVGGGTSDYEQYF. The CDR3 DNA is TGTGCCAGCAGTGTAGGGGGGGGGACTAGCGACTACGAGCAGTACTTC.

This chain connects TRBV20-1 to TRBJ1-4, with D hard to call. V dropped 6 bases and J dropped 8 bases, with 13 bases sitting between them. The CDR3 totals 12 residues. Germline values: CDR1 DFQATT, CDR2 SNEGSKA (reference sequence). CDR3 sequence (DNA): TGCAGTGCAAAGGAGGGATTGGAAAAACTGTTTTTT. Translation gives CSAKEGLEKLFF.

The chain uses TRBV7-6 and TRBJ1-1; 12 bases match TRBD1. V lost 5 bases, J lost 7 bases, and 20 bases stayed unmatched. This CDR3 has 19 residues. Germline V lookup: CDR1 SGHVS, CDR2 FNYEAQ. The CDR3 loop reads CASSVPESGTGGHPYEAFF. The CDR3 region has the DNA TGTGCCAGCAGCGTCCCTGAATCCGGGACAGGGGGCCACCCCTATGAAGCTTTCTTT. Supplemented by reference TRBV7-6 and TRBJ1-1, the full variable domain reads GAGVSQSPRYKVTKRGQDVALRCDPISGHVSLYWYRQALGQGPEFLTYFNYEAQQDKSGLPNDRFSAERPEGSISTLTIQRTEQRDSAMYRCASSVPESGTGGHPYEAFFGQGTRLTVV.

By share, this clonotype ranks as medium-sized. The J gene is TRBJ1-3, the V gene TRBV12-3 or TRBV12-4, with 9 bases lining up with TRBD1. The CDR3 covers 13 residues. V trimming: 6 bases; J trimming: 4 bases; junction bases outside the gene matches: 1. CDR3 nucleotides: TGTGCCAGCAGGGGACAGGGAGGAAACACCATATATTTT. Residues: CASRGQGGNTIYF.